The clone carrying this T cell receptor beta chain was observed a handful of times. No antigen is known for it. Unique-molecular-identifier-tagged TCR beta cDNA libraries were used. Each batch of about 0.95 to 11 million T cells produced roughly 450,000 cDNA molecules. TCRdb recomputed calls from the PCR reads with MiXCR, one row per CDR3 protein. The sample comprises 700,000 to 900,000 distinct CDR3 sequences, approximately 44% of which are singletons, and approximately 5% rests with the top ten. The sample belongs to a study of post-analysis software for immune sequencing data. Findings of the study overall: The study found TRBV5-6, TRBV5-1 and TRBV20-1 among a few TRBV segments more frequent in patients than controls.

V shed 1 base and J 7 bases; nucleotides not matched to a gene: 11. Germline values: CDR1 SGHTS, CDR2 YDEGEE. This CDR3 spans 16 amino acids. The clonotype comes from a girl aged 5-17 years with multiple sclerosis. J is TRBJ2-1 and V is TRBV5-8, with TRBD2 identical over 7 bases. Source material: blood. CDR3 in amino acids: CASSLMGLPTGNEQFF. The CDR3 DNA reads TGTGCCAGCAGCTTGATGGGACTACCCACTGGAAATGAGCAGTTCTTC.